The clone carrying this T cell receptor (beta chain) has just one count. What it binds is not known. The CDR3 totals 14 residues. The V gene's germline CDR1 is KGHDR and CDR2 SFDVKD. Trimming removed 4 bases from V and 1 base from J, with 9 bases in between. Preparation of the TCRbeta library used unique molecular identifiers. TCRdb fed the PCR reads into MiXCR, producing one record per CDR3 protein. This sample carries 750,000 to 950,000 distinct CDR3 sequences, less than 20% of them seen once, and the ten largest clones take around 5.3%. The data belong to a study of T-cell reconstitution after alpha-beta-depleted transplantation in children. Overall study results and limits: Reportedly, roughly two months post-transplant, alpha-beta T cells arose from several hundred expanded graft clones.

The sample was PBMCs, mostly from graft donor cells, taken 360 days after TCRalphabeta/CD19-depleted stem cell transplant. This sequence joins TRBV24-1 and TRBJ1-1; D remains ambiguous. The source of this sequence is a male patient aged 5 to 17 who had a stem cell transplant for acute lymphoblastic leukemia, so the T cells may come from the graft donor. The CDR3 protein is CATSEPGPNTEAFF. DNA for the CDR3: TGTGCCACCAGTGAACCGGGTCCGAACACTGAAGCTTTCTTT.